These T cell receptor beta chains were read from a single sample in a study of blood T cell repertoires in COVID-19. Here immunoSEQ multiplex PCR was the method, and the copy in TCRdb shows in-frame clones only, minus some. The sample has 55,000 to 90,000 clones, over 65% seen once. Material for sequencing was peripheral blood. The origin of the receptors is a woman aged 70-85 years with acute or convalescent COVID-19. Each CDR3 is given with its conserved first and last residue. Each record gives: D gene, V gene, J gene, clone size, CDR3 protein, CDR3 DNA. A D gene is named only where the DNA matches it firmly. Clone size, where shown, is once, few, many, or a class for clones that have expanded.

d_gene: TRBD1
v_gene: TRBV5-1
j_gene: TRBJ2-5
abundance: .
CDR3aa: CASSSQVPGQLQETQYF
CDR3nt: TGCGCCAGCAGCTCGCAGGTCCCGGGACAGCTACAAGAGACCCAGTACTTC

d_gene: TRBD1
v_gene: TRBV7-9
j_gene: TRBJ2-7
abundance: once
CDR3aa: CASSLGQGTYEQYF
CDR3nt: TGTGCCAGCAGCTTAGGACAGGGGACCTACGAGCAGTACTTC

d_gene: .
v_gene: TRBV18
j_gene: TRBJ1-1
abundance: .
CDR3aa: CASSPPGVTEAFF
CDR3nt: TGTGCCAGCTCACCACCAGGGGTCACTGAAGCTTTCTTT

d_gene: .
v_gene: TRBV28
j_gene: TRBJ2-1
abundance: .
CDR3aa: CASSLSSGTENNEQFF
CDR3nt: TGTGCCAGCAGTTTATCATCCGGGACTGAGAACAATGAGCAGTTCTTC

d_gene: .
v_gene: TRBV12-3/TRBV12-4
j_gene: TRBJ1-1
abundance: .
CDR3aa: CASSLVEGTEAFF
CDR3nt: TGTGCCAGCAGTTTAGTCGAGGGCACTGAAGCTTTCTTT

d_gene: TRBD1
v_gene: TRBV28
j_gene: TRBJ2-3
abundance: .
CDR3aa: CASSFSGQGWSTDTQYF
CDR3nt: TGTGCCAGCAGTTTCTCCGGACAGGGATGGAGCACAGATACGCAGTATTTT

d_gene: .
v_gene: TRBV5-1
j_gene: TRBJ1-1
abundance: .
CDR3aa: CASSLAVRNTEAFF
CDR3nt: TGCGCCAGCAGCTTGGCCGTGAGAAACACTGAAGCTTTCTTT

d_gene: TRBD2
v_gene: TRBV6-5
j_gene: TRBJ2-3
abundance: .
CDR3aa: CAGRRAGGGTDTQYF
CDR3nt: TGTGCCGGCCGGAGAGCGGGGGGAGGCACAGATACGCAGTATTTT

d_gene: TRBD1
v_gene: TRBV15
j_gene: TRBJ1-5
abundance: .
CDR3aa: CATKGAEGNQPQHF
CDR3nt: TGTGCCACCAAGGGGGCCGAGGGCAATCAGCCCCAGCATTTT

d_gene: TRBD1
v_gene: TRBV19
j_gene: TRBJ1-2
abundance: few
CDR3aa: CASSSWTGRLKDYGYTF
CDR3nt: TGTGCCAGTAGTAGTTGGACAGGGAGACTCAAGGACTATGGCTACACCTTC

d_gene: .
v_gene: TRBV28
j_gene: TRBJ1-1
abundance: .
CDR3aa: CASSPRQELAFF
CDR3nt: TGTGCCAGCAGTCCAAGACAGGAGCTGGCTTTCTTT

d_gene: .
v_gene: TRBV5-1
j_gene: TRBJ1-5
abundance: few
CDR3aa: CASSFRGDSNQPQHF
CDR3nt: TGCGCCAGCAGCTTCCGCGGGGATAGCAATCAGCCCCAGCATTTT

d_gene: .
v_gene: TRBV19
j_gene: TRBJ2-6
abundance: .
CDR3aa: CASSIRRSGANVLTF
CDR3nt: TGTGCCAGTAGTATAAGGCGGTCTGGGGCCAACGTCCTGACTTTC

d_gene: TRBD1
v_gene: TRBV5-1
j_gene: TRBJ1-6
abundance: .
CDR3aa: CASSSRQGNSPLHF
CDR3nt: TGCGCCAGCAGCTCCCGACAGGGGAATTCACCCCTCCACTTT

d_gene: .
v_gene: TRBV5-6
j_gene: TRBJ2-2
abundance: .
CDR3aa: CASSLRGGPSNTGELFF
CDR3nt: TGTGCCAGCAGCTTGAGGGGCGGCCCCTCGAACACCGGGGAGCTGTTTTTT

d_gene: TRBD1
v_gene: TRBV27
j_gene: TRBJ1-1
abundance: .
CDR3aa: CASKKQGVNTEAFF
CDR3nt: TGTGCCAGCAAAAAACAGGGGGTGAACACTGAAGCTTTCTTT

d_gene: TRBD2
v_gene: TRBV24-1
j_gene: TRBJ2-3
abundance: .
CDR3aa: CATSDRGGASGRDTQYF
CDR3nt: TGTGCCACCAGTGATCGCGGGGGGGCCTCCGGTAGAGATACGCAGTATTTT

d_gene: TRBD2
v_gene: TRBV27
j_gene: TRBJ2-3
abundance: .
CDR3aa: CASRLSGGRTDTQYF
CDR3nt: TGTGCCAGCAGGTTGAGCGGGGGCCGCACAGATACGCAGTATTTT

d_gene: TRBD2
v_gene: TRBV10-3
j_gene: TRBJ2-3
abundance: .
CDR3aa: CAISGGLAGHTDTQYF
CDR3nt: TGTGCCATCAGTGGGGGACTAGCGGGGCACACAGATACGCAGTATTTT

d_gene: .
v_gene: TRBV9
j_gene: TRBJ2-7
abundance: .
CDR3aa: CASSVEAGSSTYEQYF
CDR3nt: TGTGCCAGCAGCGTAGAGGCGGGGTCCTCCACCTACGAGCAGTACTTC

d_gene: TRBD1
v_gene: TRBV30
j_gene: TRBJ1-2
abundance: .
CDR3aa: CAWSRGANYGYTF
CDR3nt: TGTGCCTGGAGCAGGGGGGCTAACTATGGCTACACCTTC

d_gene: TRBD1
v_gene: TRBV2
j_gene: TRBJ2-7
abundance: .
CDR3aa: CASRAGGSYYEQYF
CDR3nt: TGTGCCAGCAGGGCAGGGGGCTCCTACTACGAGCAGTACTTC

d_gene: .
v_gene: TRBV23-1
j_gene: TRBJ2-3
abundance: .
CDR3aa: CASSQSVVADYTDTQYF
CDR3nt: TGCGCCAGCAGTCAATCGGTAGTAGCGGATTACACAGATACGCAGTATTTT

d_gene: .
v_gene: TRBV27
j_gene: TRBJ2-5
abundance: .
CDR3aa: CASSTQGVRETQYF
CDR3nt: TGTGCCAGCAGCACGCAGGGTGTGAGGGAGACCCAGTACTTC